This passage covers 15 T cell receptor beta chains from one sample sequenced in a study of T cells in Graves' hyperthyroidism and ophthalmopathy. Amplification of TCR beta CDR3 regions was performed using RNA transcripts as template. The TCR CDR3 first-round RT-PCR relied on the HTBI primer set. TCRdb processed the multiplex PCR reads anew with MiXCR; each CDR3 protein has one entry. Among 250,000 to 400,000 distinct CDR3 sequences listed, around 13% were seen once. The sequenced material came from blood. The source is a woman aged 40 to 55 with Graves' ophthalmopathy.

This clonotype has ten or more counts. The chain carries TRBV7-8 and TRBJ2-5; D is perhaps TRBD1 (6 bases). Germline CDR1 is SGHVS and CDR2 is FQNEAQ. V was trimmed by 8 bases and J by 3 bases, leaving 10 bases between them. This CDR3 has 12 residues. CDR3 sequence (DNA): TGTGCCAGCGGGAACAGGGAAGAGACCCAGTACTTC. It yields the protein CASGNREETQYF.

This clonotype was observed at least ten times. This chain connects TRBV20-1 to TRBJ2-7; 10 bases are a match to TRBD2. Trimming removed 3 bases from V and 4 bases from J; junction bases left unmatched: 9. CDR3 length equals 15 residues. Germline values: CDR1 DFQATT, CDR2 SNEGSKA (reference sequence). Here the CDR3 reads CSASTPSGSFYEQYF. DNA of the CDR3: TGCAGTGCTAGCACCCCTAGCGGGAGTTTTTACGAGCAGTACTTC.

This clonotype was detected many times. The chain couples TRBV12-3 or TRBV12-4 to TRBJ2-1; D not resolved. Deletions cut 5 bases from V and 4 bases from J, with 15 bases between. This CDR3 contains 15 residues. The CDR3 coding sequence is TGTGCCAGCAGTGGGCGTGGCAGCCCGTACAATGAGCAGTTCTTC. This translates into CASSGRGSPYNEQFF.

The chain is built from TRBV10-3 and TRBJ2-7; possibly TRBD1 or TRBD2 for D (5 bases each). The germline CDR1 and CDR2 sequences are ENHRY and SYGVKD. This CDR3 has 17 amino acids. Trimming shortened V by 3 bases and J by 4 bases, and 22 bases separated the two germline ends. The CDR3 loop is CAISDRSFGTWDYEQYF. CDR3 bases: TGTGCCATCAGTGATAGGTCGTTCGGGACCTGGGATTACGAGCAGTACTTC.

This clonotype occurred many times. V gene TRBV11-2 combines with J gene TRBJ2-5; D is ambiguous. Germline-derived CDR1 and CDR2 are SGHAT and FQNNGV. The CDR3 consists of 15 residues. Trimming removed 6 bases from V and 2 bases from J, with 16 bases in between. CDR3 amino acids: CASSHNSRVQETQYF. The CDR3 DNA reads TGTGCCAGCAGTCACAACTCCCGGGTGCAAGAGACCCAGTACTTC.

This clonotype was detected ten times or more. The gene calls are TRBV20-1 and TRBJ2-1, with 9 bases matching TRBD2. This CDR3 has 17 amino acids. Germline trimming cut 0 bases from V and 6 bases from J; bases unmatched to any gene: 12. The germline V gene has CDR1 DFQATT and CDR2 SNEGSKA (reference sequence). CDR3 amino acids: CSARDVASGIMPNEQFF. DNA of the CDR3: TGCAGTGCTAGAGATGTGGCTAGCGGGATCATGCCCAATGAGCAGTTCTTC.

This chain joins TRBV24-1 and TRBJ2-2, with unresolved D. The length of the CDR3 is 14 residues. The V end was cut by 4 bases, the J end by 2 bases, with 7 bases between. Germline V CDR1 and CDR2: KGHDR, SFDVKD. CDR3 DNA: TGTGCCACCAGTGAGGATTCTAACACCGGGGAGCTGTTTTTT. Amino acid sequence: CATSEDSNTGELFF.

This clonotype was found many times. The chain recombines TRBV27 with TRBJ2-2, with TRBD1 as a possible D gene (5 bases). Trimming shortened V by 8 bases and J by 6 bases, and 7 bases separated the two germline ends. Germline V gives CDR1 MNHEY, CDR2 SMNVEV (reference sequence). The CDR3 spans 11 residues. The DNA for the CDR3 is TGTGCCAGCCAGGGCCCCGGGGAGCTGTTTTTT. Protein product: CASQGPGELFF.

This clonotype was found many times. The V call is TRBV28, the J call TRBJ2-1; 8 bases match TRBD1. The trim removed 3 bases at V and 8 bases at J, leaving 12 bases unmatched. In germline, CDR1 is MDHEN, CDR2 SYDVKM. The CDR3 runs 16 residues. CDR3 sequence reads: CASSFYGGQGMHEQFF. CDR3 nucleotides: TGTGCCAGCAGTTTTTATGGAGGACAGGGAATGCATGAGCAGTTCTTC.

This clonotype came up many times. The chain couples TRBV28 to TRBJ2-3; 10 nucleotides match TRBD2. J gave up 6 bases and V 6 bases, and 12 bases lay outside the gene matches. The V gene's germline CDR1 is MDHEN and CDR2 SYDVKM. This CDR3 spans 16 amino acids. The CDR3 is CASRPSLAGVWDTQYF. DNA for the CDR3: TGTGCCAGCAGGCCTTCGCTAGCGGGAGTCTGGGATACGCAGTATTTT.

This clonotype has at least ten counts. This chain joins TRBV19 and TRBJ1-1; 10 nucleotides line up with TRBD1. Trimming cost V 6 bases and J 6 bases; bases outside gene matches: 7. CDR3 length equals 14 residues. Germline CDR1 and CDR2: LNHDA and SQIVND (reference sequence). The CDR3 loop reads CASSFPGTGAEAFF. CDR3 DNA: TGTGCCAGTAGCTTTCCCGGGACAGGGGCTGAAGCTTTCTTT.

This clonotype was seen repeatedly, ten times or more. This chain uses TRBV6-2 or TRBV6-3 with TRBJ2-2, with D possibly being TRBD1 (6 bases). Trimming took 6 bases from V and 4 from J, leaving 15 bases between them. CDR3 size: 15 residues. Per the germline V gene, CDR1 is MNHEY and CDR2 is SVGEGT. CDR3 bases: TGTGCCAGCAGGGGGACAACCTTGGGCACCGGGGAGCTGTTTTTT. Amino acids: CASRGTTLGTGELFF.

This sequence joins TRBV5-6 and TRBJ2-1, with D possibly TRBD1 on 6 matching bases. Germline CDR1 SGHDT, CDR2 YYEEEE. Trimming took off 0 bases at V and 6 bases at J, with 13 bases between the two ends. The CDR3 has 15 amino acids. This chain's CDR3 is CASSLVPGQFNEQFF. Here the CDR3 DNA reads TGTGCCAGCAGCTTGGTTCCGGGACAATTCAATGAGCAGTTCTTC.

This clonotype was observed many times. J is TRBJ2-3 and V is TRBV11-3; 7 nucleotides match TRBD2. V trimming: 1 base; J trimming: 6 bases; junction bases outside the gene matches: 7. Germline assignment: CDR1 SGHNT and CDR2 YENEEA. The CDR3 is 15 amino acids. The CDR3 loop reads CASSLVLAGLDTQYF. The CDR3 bases are TGTGCCAGCAGCTTAGTATTAGCGGGCCTTGATACGCAGTATTTT.

This clonotype was picked up a small number of times. This rearrangement joins TRBV5-6 to TRBJ2-5, with D unresolved. The CDR3 runs to 13 residues. V was pared by 2 bases and J by 5 bases, with 10 bases between. Germline loops: CDR1 SGHDT, CDR2 YYEEEE. Here the CDR3 reads CASSLVMSETQYF. The DNA of the CDR3 is TGTGCCAGCAGCTTAGTAATGTCGGAGACCCAGTACTTC.